This T cell receptor (beta chain) is from a study of CD8+ T cells in alopecia areata. Study-wide background: Patients remained on tofacitinib for 6 to 18 months and then went 6 months without it. Study findings and constraints: The study found tofacitinib significantly decreased scalp clonality and expanded CD8+ clones among the top 100.

Treatment: oral pan-JAK inhibitor, 5-10 mg twice daily. Peripheral blood and lesional scalp punch biopsies came from alopecia areata patients. This clone was seen repeatedly, ten times or more. Its cognate antigen is unknown. V lost 1 base to trimming and J lost 8 bases, with 7 bases between them. CDR3 length: 12 residues. Per the germline V gene, CDR1 is LGHNT and CDR2 is FRNRAP. Reverse transcribed after extraction, RNA yielded cDNA as the sequencing template. Some clones are missing from TCRdb's copy, which holds only in-frame ones; the method was immunoSEQ multiplex PCR. Among tens of thousands of clones listed, under 60% were seen once.

The material sequenced was CD8+ T cells sorted from blood, taken between weeks 36 and 40, from a patient treated with tofacitinib. The chain joins TRBV12-5 to TRBJ2-3; no clear D. The TCR sequence derives from a human donor with alopecia areata. The DNA of the CDR3 is TGTGCTAGTGGTTTGGGCCTGATTACGCAGTATTTT. Translating gives CASGLGLITQYF.